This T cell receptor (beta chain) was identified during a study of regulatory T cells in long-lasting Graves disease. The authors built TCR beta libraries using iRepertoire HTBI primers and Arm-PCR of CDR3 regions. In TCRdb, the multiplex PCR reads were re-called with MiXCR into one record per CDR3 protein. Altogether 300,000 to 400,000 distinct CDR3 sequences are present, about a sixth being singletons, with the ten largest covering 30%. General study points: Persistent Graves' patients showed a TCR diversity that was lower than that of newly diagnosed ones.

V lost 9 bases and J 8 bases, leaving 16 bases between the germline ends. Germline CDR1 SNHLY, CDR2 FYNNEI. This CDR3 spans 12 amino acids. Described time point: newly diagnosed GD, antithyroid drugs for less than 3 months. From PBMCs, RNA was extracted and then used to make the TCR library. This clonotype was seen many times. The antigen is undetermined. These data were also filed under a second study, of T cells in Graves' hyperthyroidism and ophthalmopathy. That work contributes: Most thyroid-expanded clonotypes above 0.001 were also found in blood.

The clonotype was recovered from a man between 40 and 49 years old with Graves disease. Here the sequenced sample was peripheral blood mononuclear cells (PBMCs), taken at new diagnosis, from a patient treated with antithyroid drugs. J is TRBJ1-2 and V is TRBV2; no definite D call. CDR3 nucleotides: TGTGCCAGAGGCGACGGCCCAGACGGCTACACCTTC. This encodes CARGDGPDGYTF. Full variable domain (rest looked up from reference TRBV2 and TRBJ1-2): EPEVTQTPSHQVTQMGQEVILRCVPISNHLYFYWYRQILGQKVEFLVSFYNNEISEKSEIFDDQFSVERPDGSNFTLKIRSTKLEDSAMYFCARGDGPDGYTFGSGTRLTVV.